The 7 T cell receptor beta chains listed next were all sequenced from one sample in a study of blood T cell repertoires in COVID-19. Sequenced by immunoSEQ multiplex PCR; TCRdb stores in-frame clones only, minus some. The data show 150,000 or so clones, 75% to 80% seen once. The specimen sequenced was peripheral blood. The receptor source for this set is a woman aged 45-59 years with active or convalescent COVID-19.

This sequence joins TRBV6-4 and TRBJ2-3, with a possible D match to TRBD1 (6 bases). Trimming removed 3 bases from V and 3 bases from J, with 7 bases in between. From germline, CDR1 is MRHNA and CDR2 SNTAGT. The CDR3 is 13 amino acids. As DNA, the CDR3 is TGTGCCAGCAGTGAAGGGGGAACAGATACGCAGTATTTT. Translation gives CASSEGGTDTQYF.

The chain is built from TRBV5-1 and TRBJ1-3, with D possibly being TRBD1 (5 bases). Trimming pared 7 bases from V and 7 bases from J, leaving 18 bases between. This CDR3 has 14 amino acids. CDR1 SGHRS and CDR2 YFSETQ come from the germline V gene. Here the CDR3 reads CASGLQDPGNTIYF. The CDR3 DNA sequence: TGCGCCAGCGGACTACAGGATCCCGGCAACACCATATATTTT.

This chain links TRBV9 with TRBJ2-7; weak D call: TRBD2 (6 bases). Trimming removed 4 bases at V and 2 bases at J, with 10 bases between. Germline loops: CDR1 SGDLS, CDR2 YYNGEE. This CDR3 spans 13 amino acids. The CDR3 DNA reads TGTGCCAGCAGCACAGGACTAACCTACGAGCAGTACTTC. Amino acids: CASSTGLTYEQYF.

The V gene is TRBV9, the J gene TRBJ1-2; TRBD1 agrees at 9 bases. From germline, CDR1 is SGDLS and CDR2 YYNGEE. The CDR3 extends over 14 amino acids. V was pared by 4 bases and J by 3 bases, with 4 bases of the junction left unmatched. The CDR3 is CASSRTGGHYGYTF. In DNA, the CDR3 is TGTGCCAGCAGCAGAACAGGGGGCCACTATGGCTACACCTTC.

The chain joins TRBV10-2 to TRBJ2-1; 9 positions agree with TRBD2. The V segment lost 8 bases and the J segment 4 bases; nucleotides outside the gene matches: 15. CDR1 WSHSY and CDR2 SAAADI come from the germline V gene. The length of the CDR3 is 17 residues. CDR3 loop: CASAAYGGGAQYNEQFF. In DNA form, the CDR3 reads TGCGCCAGCGCAGCGTATGGCGGGGGGGCCCAATACAATGAGCAGTTCTTC.

This chain links TRBV9 with TRBJ1-4, with D possibly TRBD1 on 5 matching bases. This CDR3 region has 14 residues. The germline CDR1 and CDR2 sequences are SGDLS and YYNGEE. V shed 0 bases and J shed 8 bases, with 11 bases lying between them. The CDR3 nucleotides are TGTGCCAGCAGCGTAGAAGGGGAGGGGGAAAAACTGTTTTTT. Its protein product is CASSVEGEGEKLFF.

The chain joins TRBV16 to TRBJ2-5; D is unresolved. Per the germline V gene, CDR1 is KGHSY and CDR2 is FQNENV. V was shortened by 4 bases and J by 2 bases, with 11 bases between the two germline ends. CDR3 size: 14 residues. CDR3 nucleotides: TGTGCCAGCAGCCGCGATAGTGTACAAGAGACCCAGTACTTC. Protein: CASSRDSVQETQYF.